The source of this T cell receptor (beta chain) is a study of early stage breast cancer tumors. Broader study findings: Blood repertoires resembled normal breast more than tumor.

TCRdb's copy holds only in-frame clones and misses some; the assay was immunoSEQ multiplex PCR. This table holds approximately 39,000 clones, around 68% found once. Concerning this clone: The antigen remains unidentified.

The sequenced material came from blood. The sequence was collected from a person in their sixties with breast cancer.

The CDR3 DNA reads as TGTGCCAGCAGCCGTGTGGTCCAAGAGACCCAGTACTTC. It codes for CASSRVVQETQYF. The V gene is TRBV27, the J gene TRBJ2-5; D is undetermined. This CDR3 contains 13 residues. Trimming removed 6 bases at V and 1 base at J, with 9 bases between. From germline, CDR1 is MNHEY and CDR2 SMNVEV (reference sequence).